A single sample gave rise to the 22 T cell receptor beta chains below, sequenced in a study of CD8 T cells in ankylosing spondylitis. One entry per CDR3 protein, called by TCRdb with MiXCR from the 5' RACE reads. Of hundreds of thousands of distinct CDR3 sequences in the sample, 20% to 30% were seen once. The sample comprised blood, either unsorted or a sorted T cell fraction (not recorded which). These receptors originate from a male donor with ankylosing spondylitis or in good health (not recorded which).

The sample holds a few counts of this clonotype. This chain links TRBV29-1 with TRBJ2-5; TRBD2 matches at 14 bases. Per the germline V gene, CDR1 is SQVTM and CDR2 is ANQGSEA. The V gene end was trimmed by 3 bases and the J gene end by 4 bases; junction bases not matched to a gene: 1. The CDR3 length is 14 residues. For the CDR3, the DNA is TGCAGCGTTGAGACTAGCGGGAGGGGAGAGACCCAGTACTTC. It specifies CSVETSGRGETQYF.

The chain carries TRBV5-5 and TRBJ2-1; TRBD1 is a possible D gene (8 bases). Germline CDR1 SGHKS, CDR2 YYEKEE (reference sequence). The CDR3 spans 16 residues. Deletions cut 4 bases from V and 5 bases from J, with 19 bases between. The CDR3 nucleotides are TGTGCCAGCAGCCTTCACAGGGGGGGGGTCAACAATGAGCAGTTCTTC. This gives the protein CASSLHRGGVNNEQFF.

This chain links TRBV20-1 with TRBJ2-4, with 7 nucleotides matching TRBD1. The CDR3 runs 15 residues. Germline CDR1 and CDR2: DFQATT and SNEGSKA (reference sequence). The ends lost 3 bases at V and 0 bases at J; junction bases unmatched: 5. The CDR3 bases are TGCAGTGCTAGGACGACAGGGCCAGCCAAAAACATTCAGTACTTC. Its translation: CSARTTGPAKNIQYF.

The chain is built from TRBV18 and TRBJ2-1; D call uncertain. The CDR3 has 16 amino acids. Germline loops: CDR1 KGHSH, CDR2 LQKENI. V was trimmed by 1 base and J by 0 bases, leaving 10 bases between them. The CDR3 sequence: CASSPLMTYSYNEQFF. CDR3 DNA: TGTGCCAGCTCACCACTCATGACCTACTCCTACAATGAGCAGTTCTTC.

This clonotype showed up many times. The chain uses TRBV2 and TRBJ2-7; D not resolved. The V end was cut by 4 bases, the J end by 5 bases, with 9 bases between. CDR1 SNHLY and CDR2 FYNNEI come from the germline V gene. The CDR3 length is 12 residues. The CDR3 DNA reads TGTGCCAGCAGTGGTGGTTCCCACGAGCAGTACTTC. This encodes CASSGGSHEQYF.

This clonotype was observed at least ten times. The chain joins TRBV4-1 to TRBJ1-5; possible D gene TRBD1, 5 bases. The V gene's germline CDR1 is MGHRA and CDR2 YSYEKL. V was clipped by 1 base and J by 0 bases, with 13 bases between them. The CDR3 has 17 residues. The CDR3 here is CASSQGGAAYSNQPQHF. CDR3 DNA: TGCGCCAGCAGCCAAGGAGGGGCGGCCTATAGCAATCAGCCCCAGCATTTT.

In this sample, this clonotype turned up many times. This sequence joins TRBV6-1 and TRBJ2-7; weak D call: TRBD2 (6 bases). This CDR3 spans 15 amino acids. V was trimmed by 8 bases and J by 2 bases, leaving 19 bases between them. From germline, CDR1 is MNHNS and CDR2 SASEGT. This chain's CDR3 is CASGQKRVIAYEQYF. The CDR3 nucleotides are TGTGCCAGCGGACAAAAGCGGGTGATAGCCTACGAGCAGTACTTC.

This chain joins TRBV3-1 and TRBJ2-2, with 7 bases identical to TRBD1. Germline V gene data show CDR1 as LGHDT and CDR2 as YNNKEL (reference sequence). This CDR3 has 15 residues. V lost 1 base to trimming and J lost 5 bases; unmatched junction nucleotides: 4. The DNA for the CDR3 is TGTGCCAGCAGCCAAGCAGACAGGGAAACCGGGGAGCTGTTTTTT. This codes for CASSQADRETGELFF.

This clonotype occurred many times. This chain links TRBV6-5 with TRBJ2-1, with a tentative D call TRBD2 (5 bases). V lost 0 bases, J lost 4 bases, and 10 bases lay in between. Per germline, CDR1 MNHEY and CDR2 SVGAGI. The CDR3 has 15 residues. CDR3 DNA: TGTGCCAGCAGTTACTCCCTAGCAGAGTACAATGAGCAGTTCTTC. It codes for CASSYSLAEYNEQFF.

This clonotype was recorded many times. This chain's CDR3 is CASSLVLSSTDTQYF. The DNA for the CDR3 is TGTGCCAGCAGCTTAGTCCTGTCTAGCACAGATACGCAGTATTTT. The chain employs TRBV7-9 and TRBJ2-3, with D unclear. The CDR3 is 15 residues long. With 1 base removed from V and 0 bases from J, the gap between germline ends came to 8 bases. Germline CDR1 and CDR2: SEHNR and FQNEAQ (reference sequence).

This clonotype has ten or more counts. This chain connects TRBV12-5 to TRBJ2-7, with D possibly TRBD2 on 7 matching bases. The germline gives CDR1 LGHNT, CDR2 FRNRAP. The length of the CDR3 is 17 residues. V was cut by 5 bases and J by 4 bases, with 24 bases left in between. The DNA of the CDR3 is TGTGCTAGTGGTGTGGCAGGGGAAGGCGGGAGTTGGTACGAGCAGTACTTC. Translation gives CASGVAGEGGSWYEQYF.

This clonotype was observed a handful of times. The rearrangement joins TRBV12-3 or TRBV12-4 to TRBJ2-5, with D possibly being TRBD1 (5 bases). This CDR3 region has 17 residues. Trimming pared 1 base from V and 5 bases from J, leaving 20 bases between. The CDR3 DNA reads as TGTGCCAGCAGTTTAGGCTCTACGGGCAGGGTACGCGAGACCCAGTACTTC. It codes for CASSLGSTGRVRETQYF.

This clonotype was counted at least ten times. The chain uses TRBV20-1 and TRBJ2-5; D remains ambiguous. Germline V gene lookup returns CDR1 DFQATT and CDR2 SNEGSKA (reference sequence). V dropped 6 bases and J dropped 2 bases, with 10 bases sitting between them. The CDR3 is 12 residues long. The CDR3 is CSAGRQQETQYF. In DNA, the CDR3 is TGCAGTGCCGGGCGCCAGCAAGAGACCCAGTACTTC.

This clonotype was seen ten or more times. The V call is TRBV24-1, the J call TRBJ2-1, with 7 bases matching TRBD2. V lost 5 bases and J lost 1; bases outside the gene matches: 1. CDR1 is KGHDR, CDR2 SFDVKD, per germline. The CDR3 is 14 residues long. The CDR3 coding sequence is TGTGCCACCAGTGCAGCGGGATCCTACAATGAGCAGTTCTTC. As protein: CATSAAGSYNEQFF.

V is TRBV11-2 and J is TRBJ2-1, with 9 bases lining up with TRBD2. The CDR3 runs 16 residues. Germline CDR1 is SGHAT and CDR2 is FQNNGV. J gave up 8 bases and V 4 bases, and 12 bases lay outside the gene matches. The CDR3 coding sequence is TGTGCCAGCAGCTCCCAAGGCGGACTAGCGAAGCATGAGCAGTTCTTC. It yields the protein CASSSQGGLAKHEQFF. The whole variable domain, filled in from reference TRBV11-2 and TRBJ2-1, reads EAGVAQSPRYKIIEKRQSVAFWCNPISGHATLYWYQQILGQGPKLLIQFQNNGVVDDSQLPKDRFSAERLKGVDSTLKIQPAKLEDSAVYLCASSSQGGLAKHEQFFGPGTRLTVL.

This clonotype was seen repeatedly, ten times or more. The chain combines TRBV5-1 with TRBJ2-7, with a weak D call TRBD2 (6 bases). Trimming shortened V by 7 bases and J by 3 bases, and 20 bases separated the two germline ends. CDR3 size: 15 residues. Germline-derived CDR1 and CDR2 are SGHRS and YFSETQ. The CDR3 here is CASQNLARSYYEQYF. The CDR3 bases are TGCGCCAGCCAGAACCTAGCGAGAAGCTACTACGAGCAGTACTTC.

V and J are TRBV20-1 and TRBJ2-1, with 9 positions matching TRBD2. This CDR3 contains 15 residues. Per germline, CDR1 DFQATT and CDR2 SNEGSKA (reference sequence). J was trimmed by 6 bases and V by 3 bases; bases with no gene match: 9. The CDR3 loop is CSASSGGGGPNEQFF. The CDR3 region has the DNA TGCAGTGCTAGTAGTGGCGGGGGGGGTCCCAATGAGCAGTTCTTC.

The sample holds many counts of this clonotype. V and J are TRBV29-1 and TRBJ1-1; D gene unclear. The CDR3 loop spans 12 amino acids. Trimming shortened V by 2 bases and J by 8 bases, and 12 bases separated the two germline ends. CDR1 and CDR2 from the germline V gene are SQVTM and ANQGSEA. CDR3 residues: CSVESASGEAFF. CDR3 bases: TGCAGCGTTGAAAGCGCGAGTGGGGAAGCTTTCTTT.

This clonotype was observed many times. This chain links TRBV5-1 with TRBJ2-5, with 11 bases aligning to TRBD2. The ends lost 3 bases at V and 1 base at J; junction bases unmatched: 14. The germline CDR1 and CDR2 sequences are SGHRS and YFSETQ. The CDR3 runs to 19 residues. As DNA, the CDR3 is TGCGCCAGCAGCTCCAAGGCTCCCACCGGGACTAGCGGCCAAGAGACCCAGTACTTC. Amino acids: CASSSKAPTGTSGQETQYF.

This clonotype has more than one count but fewer than ten. The V call is TRBV20-1, the J call TRBJ2-7; D not certain. The V gene's germline CDR1 is DFQATT and CDR2 SNEGSKA (reference sequence). Trimming removed 0 bases from V and 2 bases from J, with 14 bases in between. This CDR3 is 15 amino acids long. CDR3 coding DNA: TGCAGTGCTAGAGATGGAGCCCAGCGCCCCTACGAGCAGTACTTC. Encoded protein: CSARDGAQRPYEQYF.

The chain joins TRBV18 to TRBJ1-3; 10 positions agree with TRBD1. V shed 6 bases and J 8 bases; nucleotides not matched to a gene: 7. There are 14 residues in the CDR3. Germline V gene lookup returns CDR1 KGHSH and CDR2 LQKENI. The CDR3 protein is CASSPDRGTDTIYF. The CDR3 nucleotides read TGTGCCAGCTCTCCGGACAGGGGGACGGACACCATATATTTT.

This clonotype showed up just a few times. V is TRBV5-1 and J is TRBJ2-7, with D tentatively TRBD1 (6 bases). Per the germline V gene, CDR1 is SGHRS and CDR2 is YFSETQ. This CDR3 has 15 residues. V lost 3 bases to trimming and J lost 6 bases, with 19 bases between them. The CDR3 region has the DNA TGCGCCAGCAGCTCTAACAGGGCCAGGAATCTCGAGCAGTACTTC. This codes for CASSSNRARNLEQYF.